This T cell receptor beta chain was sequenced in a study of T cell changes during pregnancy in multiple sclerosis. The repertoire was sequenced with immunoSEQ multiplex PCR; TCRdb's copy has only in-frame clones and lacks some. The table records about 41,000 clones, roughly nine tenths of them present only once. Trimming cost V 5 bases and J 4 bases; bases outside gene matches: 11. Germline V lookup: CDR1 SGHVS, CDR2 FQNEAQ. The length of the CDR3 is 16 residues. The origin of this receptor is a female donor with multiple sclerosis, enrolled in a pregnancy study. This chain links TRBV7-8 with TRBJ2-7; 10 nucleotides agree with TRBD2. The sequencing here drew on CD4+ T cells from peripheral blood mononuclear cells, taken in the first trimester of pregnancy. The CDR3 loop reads CASSGGASGSPYEQYF. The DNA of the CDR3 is TGTGCCAGCAGCGGGGGGGCTAGCGGGAGTCCATACGAGCAGTACTTC.